This TCR beta chain emerged from a study of identical twins. CDR1 is SGHAT, CDR2 FQNNGV, per germline. This CDR3 is built from 15 residues. Trimming stripped 5 bases from V and 10 bases from J, with 21 bases between. TCRdb re-analysed the 5' RACE reads in MiXCR, keeping a single row per CDR3 protein. The sample yields hundreds of thousands of distinct CDR3 sequences, 20% to 25% seen once. These same data were also listed under a study on T cells expressing NK-cell markers.

Sequencing was carried out using CD4+ T cells sorted from blood. The V gene is TRBV11-2, the J gene TRBJ2-1; tentative D call: TRBD2 (7 bases). The sequence was collected from a woman younger than 30 in good health. CDR3 in amino acids: CASSPGGRLLREQFF. DNA for the CDR3: TGTGCCAGCAGCCCGGGGGGCAGGCTACTTAGGGAGCAGTTCTTC.